One and the same sample provided the 25 T cell receptor beta chains below, sequenced in a study of primary melanoma T cells and metastatic recurrence. The protocol was immunoSEQ multiplex PCR, while the TCRdb copy is restricted to in-frame clones and leaves out a portion. In the table there are about 3,100 clones, roughly four fifths of which are singletons. The sequenced material came from melanoma tumor tissue. The receptors stem from a human donor with melanoma.

This clone has just one count. The rearrangement joins TRBV19 to TRBJ2-1, with D perhaps TRBD1 (6 bases). The CDR3 length is 16 residues. Germline V gene data show CDR1 as LNHDA and CDR2 as SQIVND (reference sequence). Trimming shortened V by 3 bases and J by 4 bases, and 16 bases separated the two germline ends. The CDR3 DNA follows: TGTGCCAGTAGTATTCTTTCAGGGGATCGTTACAATGAGCAGTTCTTC. Protein: CASSILSGDRYNEQFF.

The gene calls are TRBV14 and TRBJ1-2, with a weak D call TRBD1 (5 bases). The V end lost 8 bases, the J end lost 4 bases, and 14 bases lay between the germline ends. From germline, CDR1 is SGHDN and CDR2 FVKESK. This CDR3 is built from 13 residues. CDR3 loop: CASSKDSFYGYTF. The CDR3 DNA reads TGTGCCAGCTCGAAAGACAGTTTCTATGGCTACACCTTC.

CDR3 nucleotides: TGCAGCGTTTCGGGACTAGCGGGAGATACGCAGTATTTT. Its protein is CSVSGLAGDTQYF. The J gene is TRBJ2-3, the V gene TRBV29-1; the match to TRBD2 covers 12 bases. V was clipped by 5 bases and J by 5 bases; unmatched bases: 2. The CDR3 is 13 amino acids. Germline loops: CDR1 SQVTM, CDR2 ANQGSEA.

This clone has a single count. One end of the junction is discordant with germline, which a read error may explain. The J gene is TRBJ1-4, the V gene TRBV6-8; tentative D call: TRBD1 (6 bases). CDR1 is MNHGY, CDR2 SAAAGT, per germline. The CDR3 extends over 14 amino acids. CDR3 sequence (DNA): TGTGCCATCAGTCAACAGGGAATGAATGAAAAACTGTTTTTT. This translates into CAISQQGMNEKLFF.

The chain has TRBV28 and TRBJ1-5; unclear D gene. The CDR3 sequence is 15 residues long. In germline, CDR1 is MDHEN, CDR2 SYDVKM. Trimming took off 3 bases at V and 4 bases at J, with 13 bases between the two ends. The CDR3 loop is CASSLTDGPNQPQHF. The CDR3 DNA sequence: TGTGCCAGCAGTTTGACGGACGGCCCGAATCAGCCCCAGCATTTT.

In nucleotides, the CDR3 is TGTGCCAGTACGCGGACAGGGGGCGCCTACAATGAGCAGTTCTTC. Its protein product is CASTRTGGAYNEQFF. The chain is built from TRBV19 and TRBJ2-1; 11 bases map to TRBD1. CDR1 and CDR2 from the germline V gene are LNHDA and SQIVND (reference sequence). The CDR3 has 15 amino acids. V was clipped by 7 bases and J by 2 bases; unmatched bases: 4.

The CDR3 spells CASSLAVGGAGSFFYEQYF. CDR3 DNA sequence: TGCGCCAGCAGCTTGGCGGTCGGGGGGGCAGGTTCATTTTTCTACGAGCAGTACTTC. The V and J genes are TRBV5-1 and TRBJ2-7; 8 bases are shared with TRBD2. Trimming removed 0 bases from V and 3 bases from J; junction bases left unmatched: 17. Per the germline V gene, CDR1 is SGHRS and CDR2 is YFSETQ. The CDR3 has 19 amino acids.

The chain has TRBV11-3 and TRBJ1-5; 7 bases are shared with TRBD1. The CDR3 runs 15 residues. Germline CDR1 reads SGHNT; CDR2 reads YENEEA. V was pared by 3 bases and J by 0 bases, with 2 bases of the junction left unmatched. CDR3 sequence reads: CASSLTGNSNQPQHF. The DNA of the CDR3 is TGTGCCAGCAGCTTGACAGGGAATAGCAATCAGCCCCAGCATTTT.

The J gene is TRBJ2-3, the V gene TRBV5-1; TRBD1 aligns across 12 bases. Germline-derived CDR1 and CDR2 are SGHRS and YFSETQ. Losses at the gene ends were 3 bases for V and 9 bases for J; bases not matched to a gene: 11. This CDR3 is built from 16 residues. The DNA for the CDR3 is TGCGCCAGCAGCTCCCAGGGACAGGGGGCCGGGGGCACGCAGTATTTT. Translation gives CASSSQGQGAGGTQYF.

This clone has just one count. The chain carries TRBV7-1 and TRBJ2-1, with TRBD1 matching 11 bases. TRBV7-1 is noted as an ORF with a role that remains uncertain. The length of the CDR3 is 15 residues. The V gene end was trimmed by 5 bases and the J gene end by 8 bases; junction bases not matched to a gene: 8. CDR3 nucleotide sequence: TGTGCCAGCAGCACGGGACAGGGGGTAATCTATGAGCAGTTCTTC. The encoded protein is CASSTGQGVIYEQFF.

The chain employs TRBV25-1 and TRBJ1-5; D unclear. CDR1 is MGHDK and CDR2 is SYGVNS in the germline V gene. CDR3 length: 16 amino acids. V gave up 6 bases and J gave up 7 bases, with 22 bases separating them. CDR3 residues: CASSGVGGLDIQPQHF. In DNA form, the CDR3 reads TGTGCCAGCAGCGGGGTCGGTGGACTAGACATACAGCCCCAGCATTTT.

The J gene is TRBJ2-5, the V gene TRBV29-1, with D possibly being TRBD2 (5 bases). The germline V and J ends were trimmed by 4 bases and 4 bases, with 10 bases remaining between them. Germline CDR1 and CDR2: SQVTM and ANQGSEA. CDR3 length: 12 amino acids. The CDR3 sequence: CSVVGEGETQYF. CDR3 DNA: TGCAGCGTTGTAGGAGAGGGAGAGACCCAGTACTTC.

This clone has only a few counts. This chain joins TRBV19 and TRBJ2-7, with 13 bases fitting TRBD2. The CDR3 has 17 residues. V dropped 9 bases and J dropped 0; count of bases not matched to a gene: 11. CDR1 is LNHDA and CDR2 is SQIVND in the germline V gene (reference sequence). CDR3 DNA: TGTGCCAGACAAAGGGGACTAGCGGGGAGGAGCTCCTACGAGCAGTACTTC. It codes for CARQRGLAGRSSYEQYF. Full variable domain (rest looked up from reference TRBV19 and TRBJ2-7): DGGITQSPKYLFRKEGQNVTLSCEQNLNHDAMYWYRQDPGQGLRLIYYSQIVNDFQKGDIAEGYSVSREKKESFPLTVTSAQKNPTAFYLCARQRGLAGRSSYEQYFGPGTRLTVT.

This clone showed up just once. The chain links TRBV6-8 to TRBJ2-7; a weak D match, TRBD1 (5 bases). CDR3 length: 14 amino acids. Germline V gene lookup returns CDR1 MNHGY and CDR2 SAAAGT. Between the trimmed V and J ends, which lost 9 bases and 2 bases, there was a span of 17 bases. The CDR3 region has the DNA TGTGCCAGTCAAAGGGGCTCCAGAGCCTACGAGCAGTACTTC. This encodes CASQRGSRAYEQYF.

CDR3 sequence (DNA): TGTGCCAGCAGCTTAGGACTAGCCCCAGATACGCAGTATTTT. It yields the protein CASSLGLAPDTQYF. The chain has TRBV11-3 and TRBJ2-3; TRBD2 matches 7 bases. The trim removed 1 base at V and 4 bases at J, leaving 2 bases unmatched. The CDR3 consists of 14 residues. Germline CDR1 and CDR2: SGHNT and YENEEA.

V usage is TRBV6-8 and J usage is TRBJ2-7, with 11 bases identical to TRBD2. This CDR3 has 14 residues. The V segment lost 6 bases and the J segment 4 bases; nucleotides outside the gene matches: 5. Per germline, CDR1 MNHGY and CDR2 SAAAGT. The CDR3 DNA reads TGTGCCAGCAGCCAGACTAGCGGGACTTACGAGCAGTACTTC. It specifies CASSQTSGTYEQYF.

CDR3 bases: TGTGCCATCAGTGAGTCGGTTGAAAAACTGTTTTTT. Translating gives CAISESVEKLFF. The chain employs TRBV10-3 and TRBJ1-4; no clear D gene. The V end lost 0 bases, the J end lost 7 bases, and 3 bases lay between the germline ends. CDR3 size: 12 residues. Germline lookup yields CDR1 ENHRY and CDR2 SYGVKD.

This clone turned up a few times. The V call is TRBV11-3, the J call TRBJ1-5; TRBD1 might be the D (6 bases). Trimming took off 5 bases at V and 5 bases at J, with 16 bases between the two ends. The CDR3 consists of 15 residues. Germline CDR1 SGHNT, CDR2 YENEEA. CDR3 residues: CASSPTGSGDQPQHF. Here the CDR3 DNA reads TGTGCCAGCAGCCCCACAGGGTCTGGGGATCAGCCCCAGCATTTT.

The chain has TRBV10-3 and TRBJ2-7; 11 bases line up with TRBD1. The V segment lost 2 bases and the J segment 5 bases; nucleotides outside the gene matches: 8. The germline V gene has CDR1 ENHRY and CDR2 SYGVKD. This CDR3 is built from 16 residues. The CDR3 here is CAISEPGTGGSHEQYF. The CDR3 bases are TGTGCCATCAGTGAGCCTGGGACAGGGGGTTCCCACGAGCAGTACTTC.

This rearrangement joins TRBV5-1 to TRBJ2-3; 8 nucleotides line up with TRBD1. Unmatched junction bases numbered 13, after V lost 4 bases and J lost 6 bases. In germline, CDR1 is SGHRS, CDR2 YFSETQ. The CDR3 is 16 amino acids. The DNA of the CDR3 is TGCGCCAGCAGCGAAGACAGGGGAATCTCGGCGGATACGCAGTATTTT. Translation: CASSEDRGISADTQYF.

This clone showed up just a few times. The V gene is TRBV11-3, the J gene TRBJ2-5, with D possibly TRBD1 on 6 matching bases. The germline V gene encodes CDR1 SGHNT and CDR2 YENEEA. The V gene lost 3 bases and the J gene lost 4 bases, with 12 bases spanning the gap. The CDR3 is made up of 14 amino acids. The CDR3 coding sequence is TGTGCCAGCAGCTTCTCGACAGGAACAGAGACCCAGTACTTC. Protein sequence: CASSFSTGTETQYF.

The V call is TRBV6-8, the J call TRBJ2-7; TRBD1 might be the D (5 bases). V lost 5 bases, J lost 5 bases, and 16 bases lay in between. Germline V lookup: CDR1 MNHGY, CDR2 SAAAGT. The CDR3 covers 14 residues. This CDR3 is CASSQTQGSDEQYF. The CDR3, as DNA: TGTGCCAGCAGTCAAACCCAGGGAAGCGACGAGCAGTACTTC.

The chain couples TRBV6-8 to TRBJ2-1; the match to TRBD2 covers 7 bases. CDR1 and CDR2 from the germline V gene are MNHGY and SAAAGT. V dropped 6 bases and J dropped 0; count of bases not matched to a gene: 8. The CDR3 length is 16 residues. The CDR3 DNA reads TGTGCCAGCAGGGCGTCGGGAGGACTCTCCTACAATGAGCAGTTCTTC. Its translation is CASRASGGLSYNEQFF.

The V and J genes are TRBV12-5 and TRBJ2-7; TRBD2 aligns across 9 bases. The germline CDR1 and CDR2 sequences are LGHNT and FRNRAP. CDR3 length: 14 residues. DNA for the CDR3: TGTGCCAGCACCCCGGGACTAGCAAACTACGAGCAGTACTTC. It specifies CASTPGLANYEQYF.

V gene TRBV6-8 combines with J gene TRBJ2-2; D may be TRBD1 (6 bases). The CDR3 sequence is 12 residues long. V gave up 8 bases and J gave up 7 bases, with 11 bases separating them. Germline V gene data show CDR1 as MNHGY and CDR2 as SAAAGT. CDR3 bases: TGTGCCAGCCACAGGGATAGCGGGGAGCTGTTTTTT. It codes for CASHRDSGELFF.